Listed below are T cell receptor beta chains from one sample, sequenced in a study of T cells in Graves' hyperthyroidism and ophthalmopathy. A single record per CDR3 protein comes from TCRdb applying MiXCR to the multiplex PCR reads. The repertoire holds more than 450,000 distinct CDR3 sequences, with less than 15% as singletons. Sequencing input: blood. The receptors stem from a woman between 40 and 55 years old with Graves' hyperthyroidism. Each CDR3 is given with its conserved first and last residue. A D gene is named only where the DNA matches it firmly. Only some rows state a clone size, as once, few, many or a class for expanded clones.

V: TRBV20-1
D: NA
size: many
J: TRBJ2-1
CDR3: CSAKTMGGSYNEQFF
DNA: TGCAGTGCTAAGACGATGGGGGGCTCCTACAATGAGCAGTTCTTC

V: TRBV27
D: NA
size: NA
J: TRBJ1-2
CDR3: CASSLWMGDGYTF
DNA: TGTGCCAGCAGTTTATGGATGGGGGATGGCTACACCTTC

V: TRBV29-1
D: NA
size: few
J: TRBJ2-1
CDR3: CSVGSSVGKNEQFF
DNA: TGCAGCGTTGGGTCTAGCGTCGGTAAGAATGAGCAGTTCTTC

V: TRBV18
D: NA
size: few
J: TRBJ1-5
CDR3: CASSPSTGPGGNQPQHF
DNA: TGTGCCAGCTCACCAAGTACGGGACCGGGAGGCAATCAGCCCCAGCATTTT

V: TRBV6-1
D: TRBD1
size: NA
J: TRBJ2-2
CDR3: CASNPQGAQTGELFF
DNA: TGTGCCAGCAACCCTCAGGGGGCGCAGACCGGGGAGCTGTTTTTT

V: TRBV5-1
D: NA
size: NA
J: TRBJ2-2
CDR3: CASSLKGERNTGELFF
DNA: TGCGCCAGCAGCTTGAAGGGGGAGAGGAACACCGGGGAGCTGTTTTTT

V: TRBV18
D: TRBD1
size: NA
J: TRBJ2-2
CDR3: CVSSPQTGRNTGELFF
DNA: TGTGTCAGCTCACCCCAGACAGGGCGGAACACCGGGGAGCTGTTTTTT

V: TRBV5-4
D: TRBD2
size: NA
J: TRBJ2-7
CDR3: CASSSLAGTPYEQYF
DNA: TGTGCCAGCAGCTCCCTAGCGGGGACCCCCTACGAGCAGTACTTC

V: TRBV15
D: NA
size: few
J: TRBJ1-3
CDR3: CATSRDRGDGNTIYF
DNA: TGTGCCACCAGCAGAGATCGGGGCGATGGAAACACCATATATTTT

V: TRBV28
D: NA
size: many
J: TRBJ2-5
CDR3: CASSFSTQETQYF
DNA: TGTGCCAGCAGTTTTAGTACCCAAGAGACCCAGTACTTC

V: TRBV20-1
D: TRBD2
size: many
J: TRBJ2-3
CDR3: CSARAPGLDTDTQYF
DNA: TGCAGTGCTAGAGCACCGGGACTAGACACAGATACGCAGTATTTT

V: TRBV3-1
D: NA
size: many
J: TRBJ1-2
CDR3: CASRPTSMGNYGYTF
DNA: TGTGCCAGCAGACCTACTTCTATGGGCAACTATGGCTACACCTTC

V: TRBV19
D: NA
size: few
J: TRBJ1-5
CDR3: CASSIGQSNQPQHF
DNA: TGTGCCAGTAGTATCGGCCAGAGCAATCAGCCCCAGCATTTT

V: TRBV4-1
D: NA
size: NA
J: TRBJ1-4
CDR3: CASSLRTAAEGKLFF
DNA: TGCGCCAGCAGCCTTAGGACGGCGGCGGAGGGAAAACTGTTTTTT

V: TRBV29-1
D: NA
size: NA
J: TRBJ2-2
CDR3: CSVLIFDRTNTGELFF
DNA: TGCAGCGTTCTAATTTTCGACAGGACGAACACCGGGGAGCTGTTTTTT

V: TRBV15
D: TRBD1
size: NA
J: TRBJ1-6
CDR3: CATSRDPSQGGSPLHF
DNA: TGTGCCACCAGCAGAGATCCATCCCAGGGGGGTTCACCCCTCCACTTT

V: TRBV3-1
D: NA
size: many
J: TRBJ1-1
CDR3: CASSQVTGNTEAFF
DNA: TGTGCCAGCAGCCAAGTGACAGGGAACACTGAAGCTTTCTTT

V: TRBV7-8
D: NA
size: many
J: TRBJ2-7
CDR3: CASSSRGLVEQYF
DNA: TGTGCCAGCAGCTCCCGTGGGCTAGTCGAGCAGTACTTC

V: TRBV15
D: TRBD1
size: NA
J: TRBJ1-3
CDR3: CATSRDRGPMNTIYF
DNA: TGTGCCACCAGCAGAGACAGGGGGCCCATGAACACCATATATTTT